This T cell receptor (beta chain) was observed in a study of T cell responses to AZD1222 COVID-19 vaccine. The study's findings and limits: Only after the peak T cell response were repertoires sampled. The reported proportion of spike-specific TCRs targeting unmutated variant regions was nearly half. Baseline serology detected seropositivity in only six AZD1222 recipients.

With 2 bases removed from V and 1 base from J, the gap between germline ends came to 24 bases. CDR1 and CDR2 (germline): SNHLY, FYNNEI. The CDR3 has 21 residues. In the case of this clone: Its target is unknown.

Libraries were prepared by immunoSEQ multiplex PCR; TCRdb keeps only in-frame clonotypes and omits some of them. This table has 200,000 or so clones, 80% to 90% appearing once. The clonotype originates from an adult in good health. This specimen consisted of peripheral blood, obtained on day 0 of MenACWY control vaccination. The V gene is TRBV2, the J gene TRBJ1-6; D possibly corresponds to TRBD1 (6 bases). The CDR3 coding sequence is TGTGCCAGCAGTGAACGTTTGGCGGGTAACAGGGACATATCCTATAATTCACCCCTCCACTTT. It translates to CASSERLAGNRDISYNSPLHF.